This T cell receptor (beta chain) was retrieved from a study of blood T cells in healthy people across ages. Germline CDR1 is SGHTA and CDR2 is FQGNSA. This CDR3 region has 14 residues. Turning to this clonotype: The junction shows a germline mismatch at one end, possibly a read error.

For the second PCR, which ran for about 7 to 11 cycles, a sample-barcoded 5' primer and a J-beta primer mix were used. One entry per CDR3 protein, called by TCRdb with MiXCR from the 5' RACE reads. Altogether about 1,500,000 distinct CDR3 sequences are present, 28% being singletons, with the ten largest covering 7.7%. The source of this sequence is a woman in her thirties in good health. The rearrangement uses TRBV7-2 and TRBJ1-4, with TRBD1 identical over 11 bases. The sequencing sample was made of blood. In DNA, the CDR3 is TGTGCCAGCAGCCCCGGGACAGGGGGTGAAGAACTGTTTTTT. This translates into CASSPGTGGEELFF. Together with reference TRBV7-2 and TRBJ1-4, the CDR3 gives the full variable domain: GAGVSQSPSNKVTEKGKDVELRCDPISGHTALYWYRQSLGQGLEFLIYFQGNSAPDKSGLPSDRFSAERTGGSVSTLTIQRTQQEDSAVYLCASSPGTGGEELFFGSGTQLSVL.